The 17 T cell receptor beta chains below come from one sample, sequenced in a study of shared clonotypes between healthy human individuals. Clones were sequenced by immunoSEQ multiplex PCR, and TCRdb holds only the in-frame ones, with some missing. The sample has about 2,200,000 clones; 85% to 95% are singletons. Naivety among CD8 cells was defined by CD45RO negativity and positive CCR7 selection, thereby excluding terminally differentiated effector memory CD45RA+ cells. Sequenced input: naive CD8+ T cells from PBMCs. The receptor source for this set is a man younger than 30 in good health. Some clones in this sample may be carry-over from other donors' samples.

The chain recombines TRBV11-3 with TRBJ1-5; D perhaps matches TRBD1 (5 bases). With 10 bases removed from V and 1 base from J, the gap between germline ends came to 17 bases. The CDR3 has 15 amino acids. Germline V gene data show CDR1 as SGHNT and CDR2 as YENEEA. This chain's CDR3 is CATNGGGFSNQPQHF. The CDR3 DNA sequence: TGTGCCACCAATGGCGGGGGGTTCAGCAATCAGCCCCAGCATTTT.

J is TRBJ1-2 and V is TRBV9, with D maybe TRBD1 (5 bases). The germline V gene encodes CDR1 SGDLS and CDR2 YYNGEE. With 3 bases removed from V and 0 bases from J, the gap between germline ends came to 15 bases. The length of the CDR3 is 16 residues. The CDR3 DNA sequence: TGTGCCAGCAGCGCCAGTACAGGATCCACTAACTATGGCTACACCTTC. Protein: CASSASTGSTNYGYTF.

The rearrangement uses TRBV7-9 and TRBJ2-7; 7 bases line up with TRBD1. V dropped 5 bases and J dropped 3; count of bases not matched to a gene: 4. Germline V gives CDR1 SEHNR, CDR2 FQNEAQ (reference sequence). The CDR3 has 13 amino acids. The CDR3 spells CASSPAGGYEQYF. CDR3 coding DNA: TGTGCCAGCAGCCCGGCAGGGGGCTACGAGCAGTACTTC.

V usage is TRBV6-1 and J usage is TRBJ1-1; D gene uncertain. CDR1 MNHNS and CDR2 SASEGT come from the germline V gene. V lost 3 bases, J lost 4 bases, and 9 bases lay in between. This CDR3 contains 13 residues. CDR3 in amino acids: CASSEFGPTEAFF. CDR3 DNA sequence: TGTGCCAGCAGTGAGTTCGGTCCCACTGAAGCTTTCTTT.

Details on this clone: Other DNA sequences in the sample encode the same CDR3. The chain links TRBV7-9 to TRBJ2-7; D is tentatively TRBD1 or TRBD2 (6 bases each). The CDR3 covers 13 residues. The V end lost 3 bases, the J end lost 2 bases, and 8 bases lay between the germline ends. Germline CDR1 and CDR2: SEHNR and FQNEAQ (reference sequence). The CDR3 sequence is CASSFGGPYEQYF. The CDR3 DNA reads TGTGCCAGCAGCTTCGGGGGCCCCTACGAGCAGTACTTC.

The chain combines TRBV11-2 with TRBJ2-7; 10 nucleotides align to TRBD2. Germline V gene data show CDR1 as SGHAT and CDR2 as FQNNGV. The V gene end was trimmed by 2 bases and the J gene end by 5 bases; junction bases not matched to a gene: 6. The CDR3 is made up of 15 amino acids. The CDR3 loop is CASSLLAGASDEQYF. The CDR3 DNA follows: TGTGCCAGCAGCTTACTAGCGGGAGCTTCCGACGAGCAGTACTTC.

This clone appeared a single time. The chain employs TRBV7-2 and TRBJ2-1; weak D call: TRBD1 (6 bases). Germline loops: CDR1 SGHTA, CDR2 FQGNSA. Trimming left V 4 bases short and J 7 bases short, with 17 bases between. CDR3 length equals 15 residues. This chain's CDR3 is CASSSRAGVVNEQFF. The DNA of the CDR3 is TGTGCCAGCAGCTCCCGGGCAGGGGTGGTGAATGAGCAGTTCTTC.

The chain couples TRBV18 to TRBJ2-7, with 7 bases identical to TRBD1. This CDR3 is built from 14 residues. Trimming removed 3 bases from V and 3 bases from J; junction bases left unmatched: 5. Germline lookup yields CDR1 KGHSH and CDR2 LQKENI. CDR3: CASSPVRDSYEQYF. CDR3 nucleotide sequence: TGTGCCAGCTCACCTGTTCGGGACAGCTACGAGCAGTACTTC. Filled out from reference TRBV18 and TRBJ2-7, the complete variable domain reads NAGVMQNPRHLVRRRGQEARLRCSPMKGHSHVYWYRQLPEEGLKFMVYLQKENIIDESGMPKERFSAEFPKEGPSILRIQQVVRGDSAAYFCASSPVRDSYEQYFGPGTRLTVT.

The rearrangement uses TRBV7-8 and TRBJ1-1; D might be TRBD1 (5 bases). Germline CDR1 is SGHVS and CDR2 is FQNEAQ. The germline V and J ends were trimmed by 0 bases and 1 base, with 9 bases remaining between them. CDR3 length: 15 amino acids. This CDR3 reads CASSLARGGNTEAFF. CDR3 bases: TGTGCCAGCAGCTTAGCGAGGGGCGGGAACACTGAAGCTTTCTTT.

This rearrangement joins TRBV10-3 to TRBJ2-2; maybe TRBD1 (5 bases). The length of the CDR3 is 15 residues. Deletions cut 4 bases from V and 4 bases from J, with 13 bases between. The germline CDR1 and CDR2 sequences are ENHRY and SYGVKD. As DNA, the CDR3 is TGTGCCATCAGTGCTCCTTGGGGCGGCACCGGGGAGCTGTTTTTT. Residues: CAISAPWGGTGELFF.

The chain recombines TRBV7-9 with TRBJ2-7; 7 nucleotides align to TRBD1. The CDR3 sequence is 14 residues long. J lost 10 bases, V lost 2 bases, and 11 bases had no gene match. Germline V gene sequence: CDR1 SEHNR, CDR2 FQNEAQ (reference sequence). The CDR3 DNA reads as TGTGCCAGCAGCTTAATTGGGGACAGTTACGGTCAGTACTTC. Its protein product is CASSLIGDSYGQYF.

The J gene is TRBJ2-5, the V gene TRBV7-7; maybe TRBD2 (5 bases). This CDR3 is 13 amino acids long. V lost 2 bases to trimming and J lost 5 bases, with 9 bases between them. In germline, CDR1 is SSHAT, CDR2 FNYEAQ (reference sequence). The DNA of the CDR3 is TGTGCCAGCAGCTTAAGAAGGGAGGAGACCCAGTACTTC. Translated: CASSLRREETQYF.

V and J are TRBV4-3 and TRBJ2-1; the D is unclear. Trimming stripped 0 bases from V and 7 bases from J, with 16 bases between. CDR3 length: 16 amino acids. Germline values: CDR1 LGHNA, CDR2 YSLEER. The CDR3 reads CASSQDRRYSLNEQFF. In nucleotides, the CDR3 is TGCGCCAGCAGCCAAGATAGACGCTACTCACTTAATGAGCAGTTCTTC.

This clone was recorded a few times. The chain uses TRBV6-1 and TRBJ1-5; D gene ambiguous. The CDR3 covers 11 residues. V was clipped by 6 bases and J by 6 bases, with 6 bases between them. Germline lookup yields CDR1 MNHNS and CDR2 SASEGT. CDR3 DNA: TGTGCCAGCAGGAATCGTCAGCCCCAGCATTTT. Protein product: CASRNRQPQHF.

The CDR3 DNA sequence: TGTGCCAGCAGCGCTTCAGGCGGGACCAACTACGAGCAGTACTTC. Translating it yields CASSASGGTNYEQYF. This sequence joins TRBV9 and TRBJ2-7; D might be TRBD2 (6 bases). CDR3 length: 15 amino acids. The ends were cut back, 3 bases at V and 3 bases at J, with 16 bases in the middle. CDR1 and CDR2 (germline): SGDLS, YYNGEE.

The gene calls are TRBV4-1 and TRBJ2-1; TRBD1 agrees at 9 bases. The ends lost 3 bases at V and 10 bases at J; junction bases unmatched: 13. The germline gives CDR1 MGHRA, CDR2 YSYEKL. The CDR3 has 16 amino acids. The CDR3 nucleotides read TGCGCCAGCAGCCACCCACAGGGGGCTTTGGGGGAGGAGCAGTTCTTC. Its translation is CASSHPQGALGEEQFF.

This rearrangement joins TRBV18 to TRBJ2-2; D is perhaps TRBD2 (6 bases). In germline, CDR1 is KGHSH, CDR2 LQKENI. V dropped 3 bases and J dropped 2 bases, with 19 bases sitting between them. This CDR3 is 18 amino acids long. CDR3 in amino acids: CASSPVLPLAANTGELFF. The CDR3 coding sequence is TGTGCCAGCTCACCCGTATTACCATTAGCGGCTAACACCGGGGAGCTGTTTTTT. The full variable domain, completed using reference TRBV18 and TRBJ2-2, is NAGVMQNPRHLVRRRGQEARLRCSPMKGHSHVYWYRQLPEEGLKFMVYLQKENIIDESGMPKERFSAEFPKEGPSILRIQQVVRGDSAAYFCASSPVLPLAANTGELFFGEGSRLTVL.